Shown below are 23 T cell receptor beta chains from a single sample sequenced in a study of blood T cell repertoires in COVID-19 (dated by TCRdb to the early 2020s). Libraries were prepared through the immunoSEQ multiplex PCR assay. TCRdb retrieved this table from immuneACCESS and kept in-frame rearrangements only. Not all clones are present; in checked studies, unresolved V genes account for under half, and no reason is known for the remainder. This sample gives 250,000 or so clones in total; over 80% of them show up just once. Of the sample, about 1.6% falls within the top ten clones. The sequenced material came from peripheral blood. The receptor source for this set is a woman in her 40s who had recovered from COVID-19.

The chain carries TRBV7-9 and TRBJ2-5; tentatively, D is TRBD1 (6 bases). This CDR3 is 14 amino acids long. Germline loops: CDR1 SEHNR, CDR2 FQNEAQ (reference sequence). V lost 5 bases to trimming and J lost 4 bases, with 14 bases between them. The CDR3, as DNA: TGTGCCAGCAGCCACAACAGGGTGAGAGAGACCCAGTACTTC. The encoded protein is CASSHNRVRETQYF.

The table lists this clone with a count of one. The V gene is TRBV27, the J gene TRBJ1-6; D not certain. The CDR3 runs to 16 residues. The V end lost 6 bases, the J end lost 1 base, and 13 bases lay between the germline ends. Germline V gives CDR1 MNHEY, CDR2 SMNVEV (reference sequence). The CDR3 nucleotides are TGTGCCAGCAGCCCTAGGCCGGGTTCCTATAATTCACCCCTCCACTTT. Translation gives CASSPRPGSYNSPLHF.

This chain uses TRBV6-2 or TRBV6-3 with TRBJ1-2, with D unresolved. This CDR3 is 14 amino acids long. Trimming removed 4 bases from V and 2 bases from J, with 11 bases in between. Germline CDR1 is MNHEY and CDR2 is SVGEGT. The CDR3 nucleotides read TGTGCCAGCAGTTTGCCGTCTACCAACTATGGCTACACCTTC. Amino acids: CASSLPSTNYGYTF.

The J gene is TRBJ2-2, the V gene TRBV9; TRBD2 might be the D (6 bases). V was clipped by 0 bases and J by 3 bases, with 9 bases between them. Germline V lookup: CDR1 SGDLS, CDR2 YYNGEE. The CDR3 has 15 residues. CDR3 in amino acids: CASSVGGLDTGELFF. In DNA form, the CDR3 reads TGTGCCAGCAGCGTAGGGGGACTCGACACCGGGGAGCTGTTTTTT.

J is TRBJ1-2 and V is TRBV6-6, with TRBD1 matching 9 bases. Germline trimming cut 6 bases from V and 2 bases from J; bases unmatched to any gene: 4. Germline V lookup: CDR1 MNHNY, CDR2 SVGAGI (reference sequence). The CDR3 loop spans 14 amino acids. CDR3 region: CASRQGQGNYGYTF. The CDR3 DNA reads TGTGCCAGCAGACAAGGACAGGGGAACTATGGCTACACCTTC.

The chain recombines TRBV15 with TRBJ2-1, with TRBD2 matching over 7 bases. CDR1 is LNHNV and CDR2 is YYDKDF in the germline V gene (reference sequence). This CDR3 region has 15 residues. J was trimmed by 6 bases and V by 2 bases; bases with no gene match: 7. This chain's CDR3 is CATSRKKSSGNEQFF. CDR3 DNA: TGTGCCACCAGCAGAAAAAAGTCTAGCGGCAATGAGCAGTTCTTC.

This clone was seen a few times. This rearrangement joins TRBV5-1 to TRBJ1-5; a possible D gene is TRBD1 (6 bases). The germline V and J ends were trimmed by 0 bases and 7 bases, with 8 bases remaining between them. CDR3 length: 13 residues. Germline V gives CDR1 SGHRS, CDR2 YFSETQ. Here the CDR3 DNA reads TGCGCCAGCAGCTTGGAGGGGGAGCAGCCCCAGCATTTT. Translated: CASSLEGEQPQHF.

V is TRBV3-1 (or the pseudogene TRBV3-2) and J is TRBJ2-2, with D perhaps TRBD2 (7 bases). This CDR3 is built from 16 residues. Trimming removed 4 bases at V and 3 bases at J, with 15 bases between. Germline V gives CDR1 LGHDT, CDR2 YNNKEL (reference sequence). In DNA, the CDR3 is TGTGCCAGCAGCCGCCTGGCGGGGGCGGACACCGGGGAGCTGTTTTTT. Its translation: CASSRLAGADTGELFF.

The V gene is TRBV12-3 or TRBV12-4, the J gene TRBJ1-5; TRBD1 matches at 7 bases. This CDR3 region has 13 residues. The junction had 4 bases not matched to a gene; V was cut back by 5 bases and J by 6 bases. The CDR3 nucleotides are TGTGCCAGCAGTAGACAGGGTGGTCAGCCCCAGCATTTT. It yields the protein CASSRQGGQPQHF.

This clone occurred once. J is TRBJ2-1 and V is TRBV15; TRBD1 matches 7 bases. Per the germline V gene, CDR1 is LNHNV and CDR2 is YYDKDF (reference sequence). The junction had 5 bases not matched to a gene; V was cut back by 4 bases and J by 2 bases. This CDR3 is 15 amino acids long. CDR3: CATSKRQGTYNEQFF. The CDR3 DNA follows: TGTGCCACCAGCAAAAGACAGGGAACCTACAATGAGCAGTTCTTC.

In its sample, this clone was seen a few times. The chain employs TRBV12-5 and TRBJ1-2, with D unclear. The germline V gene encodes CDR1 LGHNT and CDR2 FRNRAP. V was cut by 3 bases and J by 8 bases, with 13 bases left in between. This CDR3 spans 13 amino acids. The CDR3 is CASGFNPQSGYTF. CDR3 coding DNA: TGTGCTAGTGGTTTTAACCCGCAGTCGGGCTACACCTTC.

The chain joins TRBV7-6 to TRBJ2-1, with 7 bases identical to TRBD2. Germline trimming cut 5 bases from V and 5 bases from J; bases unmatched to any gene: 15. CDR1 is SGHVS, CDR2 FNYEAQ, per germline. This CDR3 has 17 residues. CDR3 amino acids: CASSNNQRGPIDNEQFF. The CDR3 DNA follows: TGTGCCAGCAGCAATAATCAGCGGGGACCTATCGACAATGAGCAGTTCTTC. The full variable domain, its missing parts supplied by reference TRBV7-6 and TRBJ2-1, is GAGVSQSPRYKVTKRGQDVALRCDPISGHVSLYWYRQALGQGPEFLTYFNYEAQQDKSGLPNDRFSAERPEGSISTLTIQRTEQRDSAMYRCASSNNQRGPIDNEQFFGPGTRLTVL.

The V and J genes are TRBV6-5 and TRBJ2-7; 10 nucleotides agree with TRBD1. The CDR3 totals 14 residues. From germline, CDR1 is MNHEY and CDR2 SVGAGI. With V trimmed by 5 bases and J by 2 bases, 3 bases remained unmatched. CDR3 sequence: CASSTGQGAYEQYF. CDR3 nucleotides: TGTGCCAGCAGTACCGGACAGGGGGCCTACGAGCAGTACTTC.

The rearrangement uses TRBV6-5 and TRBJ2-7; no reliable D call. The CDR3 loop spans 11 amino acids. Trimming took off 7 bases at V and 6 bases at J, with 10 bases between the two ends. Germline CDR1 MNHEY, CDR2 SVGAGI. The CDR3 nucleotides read TGTGCCAGCAAGCAAAGAGGCGAGCAGTACTTC. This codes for CASKQRGEQYF.

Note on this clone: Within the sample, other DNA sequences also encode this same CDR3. This CDR3 reads CASSFGQNYEQYF. The CDR3 nucleotides read TGTGCCAGCAGTTTTGGGCAGAACTACGAGCAGTACTTC. The V and J genes are TRBV27 and TRBJ2-7, with unresolved D. Trimming left V 3 bases short and J 3 bases short, with 9 bases between. This CDR3 spans 13 amino acids. CDR1 MNHEY and CDR2 SMNVEV come from the germline V gene (reference sequence).

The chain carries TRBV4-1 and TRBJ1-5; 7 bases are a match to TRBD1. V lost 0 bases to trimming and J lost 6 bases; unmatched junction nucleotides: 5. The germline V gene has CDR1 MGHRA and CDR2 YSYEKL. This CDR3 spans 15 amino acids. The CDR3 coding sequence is TGCGCCAGCAGCCAAGATCCAACAGGGGTTCAGCCCCAGCATTTT. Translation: CASSQDPTGVQPQHF.

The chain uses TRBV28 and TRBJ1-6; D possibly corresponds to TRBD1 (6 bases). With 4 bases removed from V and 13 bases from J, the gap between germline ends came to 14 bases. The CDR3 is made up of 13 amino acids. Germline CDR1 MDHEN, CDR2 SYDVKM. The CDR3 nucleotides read TGTGCCAGCAGTTCTGGACAGTTTGGGCCCCTCCACTTT. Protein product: CASSSGQFGPLHF.

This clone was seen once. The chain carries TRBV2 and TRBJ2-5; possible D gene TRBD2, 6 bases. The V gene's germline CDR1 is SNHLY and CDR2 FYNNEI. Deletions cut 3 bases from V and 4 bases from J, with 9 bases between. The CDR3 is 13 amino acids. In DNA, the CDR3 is TGTGCCAGCAGTGAGGAGGGTGGAGAGACCCAGTACTTC. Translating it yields CASSEEGGETQYF.

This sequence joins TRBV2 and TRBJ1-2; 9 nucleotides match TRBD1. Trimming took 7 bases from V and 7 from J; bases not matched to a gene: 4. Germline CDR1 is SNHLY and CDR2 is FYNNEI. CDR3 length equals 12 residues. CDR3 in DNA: TGTGCCAGCATAGGGACAGGGTCTGGCTACACCTTC. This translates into CASIGTGSGYTF. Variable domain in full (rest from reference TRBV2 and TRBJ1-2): EPEVTQTPSHQVTQMGQEVILRCVPISNHLYFYWYRQILGQKVEFLVSFYNNEISEKSEIFDDQFSVERPDGSNFTLKIRSTKLEDSAMYFCASIGTGSGYTFGSGTRLTVV.

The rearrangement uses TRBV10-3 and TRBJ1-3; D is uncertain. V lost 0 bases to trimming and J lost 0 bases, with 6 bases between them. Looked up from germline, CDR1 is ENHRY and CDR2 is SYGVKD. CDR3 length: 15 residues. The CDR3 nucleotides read TGTGCCATCAGTGAGTCGAACGGCTCTGGAAACACCATATATTTT. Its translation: CAISESNGSGNTIYF.

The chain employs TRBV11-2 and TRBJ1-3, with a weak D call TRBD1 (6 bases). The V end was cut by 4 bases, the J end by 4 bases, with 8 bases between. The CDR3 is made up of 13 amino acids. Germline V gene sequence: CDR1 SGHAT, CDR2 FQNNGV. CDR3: CASSSGQGNTIYF. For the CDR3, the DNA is TGTGCCAGCAGCTCGGGACAAGGAAACACCATATATTTT.

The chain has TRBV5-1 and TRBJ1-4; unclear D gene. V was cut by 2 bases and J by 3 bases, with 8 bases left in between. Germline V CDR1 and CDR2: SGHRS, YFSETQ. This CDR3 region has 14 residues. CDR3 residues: CASSLSEANEKLFF. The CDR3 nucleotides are TGCGCCAGCAGCTTATCAGAAGCTAATGAAAAACTGTTTTTT.

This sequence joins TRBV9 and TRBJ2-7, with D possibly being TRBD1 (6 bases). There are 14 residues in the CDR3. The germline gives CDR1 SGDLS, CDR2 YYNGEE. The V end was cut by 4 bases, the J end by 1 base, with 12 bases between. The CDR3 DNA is TGTGCCAGCAGCTTAACGGGACAATCCTACGAGCAGTACTTC. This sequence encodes CASSLTGQSYEQYF.